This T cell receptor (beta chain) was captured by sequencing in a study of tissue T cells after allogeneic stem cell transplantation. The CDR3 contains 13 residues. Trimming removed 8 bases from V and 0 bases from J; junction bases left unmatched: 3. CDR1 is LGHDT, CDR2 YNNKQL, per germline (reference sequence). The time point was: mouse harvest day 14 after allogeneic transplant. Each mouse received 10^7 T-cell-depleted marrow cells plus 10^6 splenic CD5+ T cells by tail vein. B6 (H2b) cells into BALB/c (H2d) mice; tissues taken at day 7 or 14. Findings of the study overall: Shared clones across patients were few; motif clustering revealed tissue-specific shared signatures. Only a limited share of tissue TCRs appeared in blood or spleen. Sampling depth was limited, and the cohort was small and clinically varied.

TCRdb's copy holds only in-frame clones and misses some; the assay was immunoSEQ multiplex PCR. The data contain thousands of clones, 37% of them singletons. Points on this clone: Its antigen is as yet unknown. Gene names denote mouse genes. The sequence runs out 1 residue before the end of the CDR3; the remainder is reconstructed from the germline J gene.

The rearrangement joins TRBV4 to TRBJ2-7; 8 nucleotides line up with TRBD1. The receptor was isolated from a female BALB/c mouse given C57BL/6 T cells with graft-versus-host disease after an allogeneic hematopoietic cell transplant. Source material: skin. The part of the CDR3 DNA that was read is TGTGCCAGCGTCGACAGGGGCTCCTATGAACAGTAC. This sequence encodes CASVDRGSYEQY. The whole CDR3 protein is CASVDRGSYEQYF.